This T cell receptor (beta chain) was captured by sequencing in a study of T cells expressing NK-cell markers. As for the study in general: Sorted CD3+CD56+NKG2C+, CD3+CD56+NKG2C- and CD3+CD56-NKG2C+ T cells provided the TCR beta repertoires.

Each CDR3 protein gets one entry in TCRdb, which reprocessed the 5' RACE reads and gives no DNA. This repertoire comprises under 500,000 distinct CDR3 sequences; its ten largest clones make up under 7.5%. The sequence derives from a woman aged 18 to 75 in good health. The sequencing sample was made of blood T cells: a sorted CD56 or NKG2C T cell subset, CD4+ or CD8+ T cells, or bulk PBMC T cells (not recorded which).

CDR3 residues: CASSPGTWNTEAFF. The rearrangement joins TRBV12-3 or TRBV12-4 to TRBJ1-1; TCRdb picks TRBD1, but there is no DNA to check that call. CDR3 length equals 14 residues.